A single sample gave rise to the 17 T cell receptor beta chains below, sequenced in a study of cytomegalovirus exposure and HLA in healthy donors. The PCR ran on 60 Vbeta and 13 Jbeta primers. The data were produced by immunoSEQ multiplex PCR, yet TCRdb's version contains in-frame clones alone and is incomplete. The table lists around 140,000 clones, approximately 80% of them singletons. What was sequenced was PBMCs. Receptors originate from a woman aged 60-75 years in good health and CMV-seronegative.

The chain couples TRBV18 to TRBJ2-1, with D maybe TRBD2 (5 bases). Germline CDR1 KGHSH, CDR2 LQKENI. V lost 4 bases to trimming and J lost 4 bases, with 8 bases between them. The CDR3 has 13 residues. DNA of the CDR3: TGTGCCAGCTCACTTCGGGGATACAATGAGCAGTTCTTC. Its translation: CASSLRGYNEQFF.

The rearrangement uses TRBV5-1 and TRBJ1-1; maybe TRBD1 (5 bases). The CDR3 length is 14 residues. Trimming left V 4 bases short and J 0 bases short, with 10 bases between. Germline assignment: CDR1 SGHRS and CDR2 YFSETQ. The CDR3 is CASSTDSMNTEAFF. In DNA form, the CDR3 reads TGCGCCAGCAGCACCGACAGCATGAACACTGAAGCTTTCTTT.

The V and J genes are TRBV18 and TRBJ2-1; 13 positions match TRBD2. This CDR3 is 17 amino acids long. V lost 3 bases to trimming and J lost 0 bases; unmatched junction nucleotides: 2. Germline V gene data show CDR1 as KGHSH and CDR2 as LQKENI. As DNA, the CDR3 is TGTGCCAGCTCACCGGGGACTAGCGGGGACTCCTACAATGAGCAGTTCTTC. Residues: CASSPGTSGDSYNEQFF.

V gene TRBV9 combines with J gene TRBJ2-1; 12 bases are shared with TRBD2. The V segment lost 3 bases and the J segment 0 bases; nucleotides outside the gene matches: 13. Germline V gene sequence: CDR1 SGDLS, CDR2 YYNGEE. This CDR3 comprises 20 residues. CDR3 sequence reads: CASSERGVASGGASYNEQFF. Here the CDR3 DNA reads TGTGCCAGCAGCGAGAGGGGGGTGGCTAGCGGGGGGGCCTCCTACAATGAGCAGTTCTTC.

This clone was found once. The J gene is TRBJ1-4, the V gene TRBV10-2; 8 bases agree with TRBD1. This CDR3 contains 17 residues. V lost 0 bases to trimming and J lost 3 bases; unmatched junction nucleotides: 6. Germline loops: CDR1 WSHSY, CDR2 SAAADI. DNA of the CDR3: TGCGCCAGCAGTGAGTCTGCAGGGGGCGGGTCTAATGAAAAACTGTTTTTT. Its translation is CASSESAGGGSNEKLFF.

The gene calls are TRBV9 and TRBJ2-3; perhaps TRBD2 as D (5 bases). Trimming removed 4 bases at V and 4 bases at J, with 10 bases between. The germline V gene encodes CDR1 SGDLS and CDR2 YYNGEE. The CDR3 totals 13 residues. Here the CDR3 DNA reads TGTGCCAGCAGCCTCAGCGGAGCAGATACGCAGTATTTT. Translating it yields CASSLSGADTQYF.

V gene TRBV7-9 combines with J gene TRBJ2-7, with TRBD1 as a possible D gene (6 bases). This CDR3 has 19 residues. Germline V gene data show CDR1 as SEHNR and CDR2 as FQNEAQ (reference sequence). With 4 bases removed from V and 2 bases from J, the gap between germline ends came to 27 bases. CDR3 sequence: CASSSFYGALIQGPYEQYF. Here the CDR3 DNA reads TGTGCCAGCAGCTCTTTTTATGGGGCTTTGATACAGGGACCCTACGAGCAGTACTTC. Complete variable domain (other parts from reference TRBV7-9 and TRBJ2-7): DTGVSQNPRHKITKRGQNVTFRCDPISEHNRLYWYRQTLGQGPEFLTYFQNEAQLEKSRLLSDRFSAERPKGSFSTLEIQRTEQGDSAMYLCASSSFYGALIQGPYEQYFGPGTRLTVT.

The table lists this clone with a count of one. The genes are TRBV9 and TRBJ2-5; TRBD2 aligns across 7 bases. The CDR3 extends over 19 amino acids. Unmatched junction bases numbered 17, after V lost 3 bases and J lost 0 bases. The germline V gene has CDR1 SGDLS and CDR2 YYNGEE. CDR3 sequence: CASSGRGLGGRSNQETQYF. The CDR3 DNA is TGTGCCAGCAGCGGCAGAGGTCTAGGCGGGAGATCCAACCAAGAGACCCAGTACTTC.

V usage is TRBV4-1 and J usage is TRBJ2-2; D perhaps matches TRBD1 (6 bases). With 4 bases removed from V and 1 base from J, the gap between germline ends came to 7 bases. CDR3 length: 14 residues. Germline CDR1 MGHRA, CDR2 YSYEKL. The CDR3: CASSPTGNTGELFF. The CDR3 nucleotides are TGCGCCAGCAGCCCGACAGGGAACACCGGGGAGCTGTTTTTT.

The chain recombines TRBV7-6 with TRBJ1-1; TRBD1 matches 8 bases. The CDR3 is 17 residues long. V was clipped by 5 bases and J by 5 bases; unmatched bases: 16. CDR1 and CDR2 (germline): SGHVS, FNYEAQ. The CDR3 sequence: CASSLLGSGGRGTEAFF. The CDR3, as DNA: TGTGCCAGCAGCCTGCTGGGGTCAGGGGGCCGCGGGACTGAAGCTTTCTTT.

The V and J genes are TRBV30 and TRBJ2-1; 11 nucleotides line up with TRBD1. Germline lookup yields CDR1 GTSNPN and CDR2 SVGIG (reference sequence). Trimming cost V 0 bases and J 15 bases; bases outside gene matches: 4. The CDR3 is 12 residues long. CDR3 nucleotides: TGTGCCTGGAGTGTACCGGACAGGGGGCCGTTCTTC. Translated: CAWSVPDRGPFF.

In this sample, this clone turned up a few times. The CDR3 loop is CASVRAGGPPVLIQQYF. The CDR3 DNA is TGTGCCAGCGTAAGAGCGGGAGGACCACCCGTGCTAATACAGCAGTACTTC. The chain couples TRBV28 to TRBJ2-7; 9 bases match TRBD2. This CDR3 spans 17 amino acids. Germline assignment: CDR1 MDHEN and CDR2 SYDVKM. V lost 8 bases to trimming and J lost 8 bases; unmatched junction nucleotides: 22. The full variable domain, its missing parts supplied by reference TRBV28 and TRBJ2-7, is DVKVTQSSRYLVKRTGEKVFLECVQDMDHENMFWYRQDPGLGLRLIYFSYDVKMKEKGDIPEGYSVSREKKERFSLILESASTNQTSMYLCASVRAGGPPVLIQQYFGPGTRLTVT.

The chain joins TRBV4-1 to TRBJ2-5, with TRBD2 matching over 12 bases. V lost 0 bases to trimming and J lost 4 bases; unmatched junction nucleotides: 3. Germline CDR1 MGHRA, CDR2 YSYEKL. This CDR3 spans 16 amino acids. The CDR3 reads CASSQEGGLAGETQYF. CDR3 sequence (DNA): TGCGCCAGCAGCCAAGAGGGGGGACTAGCGGGAGAGACCCAGTACTTC.

The chain employs TRBV27 and TRBJ1-1, with 12 positions matching TRBD1. The CDR3 sequence is 20 residues long. V was clipped by 6 bases and J by 6 bases; unmatched bases: 23. CDR1 is MNHEY and CDR2 is SMNVEV in the germline V gene (reference sequence). CDR3 DNA sequence: TGTGCCAGCAGGACAAAGGCGGGACAGGGGGCTTCTTTGGGGACCTCTGAAGCTTTCTTT. Translation: CASRTKAGQGASLGTSEAFF.

V and J are TRBV11-3 and TRBJ2-2, with D possibly being TRBD2 (5 bases). Trimming pared 5 bases from V and 6 bases from J, leaving 10 bases between. CDR3 length: 13 residues. The V gene's germline CDR1 is SGHNT and CDR2 YENEEA. In nucleotides, the CDR3 is TGTGCCAGCAGCGGACTGAAGCCCGGGGAGCTGTTTTTT. Translation gives CASSGLKPGELFF.

This clone was detected once. The V call is TRBV29-1, the J call TRBJ2-1; TRBD2 agrees at 9 bases. From germline, CDR1 is SQVTM and CDR2 ANQGSEA. Trimming at V came to 4 bases and at J to 6 bases, leaving 1 base not matched to a gene. The length of the CDR3 is 12 residues. In DNA, the CDR3 is TGCAGCGTTGGGCGGGGGGGCAATGAGCAGTTCTTC. Its protein is CSVGRGGNEQFF.

This chain uses TRBV19 with TRBJ1-5, with 7 bases matching TRBD1. The J segment lost 2 bases and the V segment lost 7 bases, leaving 8 bases of the junction unmatched. The CDR3 sequence is 15 residues long. Germline V gives CDR1 LNHDA, CDR2 SQIVND (reference sequence). CDR3 in DNA: TGTGCCAGTACTCAACAGGGGCTGGGCAATCAGCCCCAGCATTTT. Its protein is CASTQQGLGNQPQHF.